Shown below are 22 T cell receptor beta chains from a single sample sequenced in a study of shared clonotypes between healthy human individuals. Generated by immunoSEQ multiplex PCR, the TCRdb table keeps only in-frame clones and is missing some. Of over a million clones listed, around 78% are singletons. The sequenced material came from memory CD4+ T cells from PBMCs. Documented subset: CD45RA-negative fraction. These receptors originate from a man younger than 35 in good health. Some clones in this sample may be carry-over from other donors' samples.

This clone was observed a single time. The chain carries TRBV15 and TRBJ1-5, with TRBD1 matching over 9 bases. CDR3 length: 16 residues. The junction had 8 bases not matched to a gene; V was cut back by 1 base and J by 7 bases. Germline V gives CDR1 LNHNV, CDR2 YYDKDF (reference sequence). The CDR3 sequence is CATSRVVGQGGQPQHF. CDR3 DNA: TGTGCCACCAGCAGAGTTGTGGGACAGGGAGGACAGCCCCAGCATTTT. Based on the CDR3 plus reference TRBV15 and TRBJ1-5, the full variable domain is DAMVIQNPRYQVTQFGKPVTLSCSQTLNHNVMYWYQQKSSQAPKLLFHYYDKDFNNEADTPDNFQSRRPNTSFCFLDIRSPGLGDTAMYLCATSRVVGQGGQPQHFGDGTRLSIL.

Comments on this clone: This CDR3 is also generated by other DNA sequences in the sample. The rearrangement uses TRBV5-1 and TRBJ2-1; D is ambiguous. The ends were cut back, 4 bases at V and 5 bases at J, with 4 bases in the middle. The CDR3 sequence is 11 residues long. Looked up from germline, CDR1 is SGHRS and CDR2 is YFSETQ. The CDR3 spells CASSSNNEQFF. DNA for the CDR3: TGCGCCAGCAGCAGCAACAATGAGCAGTTCTTC.

This clone was recorded a few times. The chain recombines TRBV7-3 with TRBJ2-2, with 9 bases identical to TRBD2. From germline, CDR1 is SGHTA and CDR2 FQGTGA. V lost 6 bases and J lost 3; bases outside the gene matches: 14. The CDR3 is made up of 18 amino acids. CDR3 sequence (DNA): TGTGCCAGCAGTTACGACGGGTATAGCGGGAGTGACACCGGGGAGCTGTTTTTT. Translation: CASSYDGYSGSDTGELFF.

V gene TRBV25-1 combines with J gene TRBJ1-5; D may be TRBD1 (6 bases). Trimming stripped 10 bases from V and 2 bases from J, with 12 bases between. The germline V gene encodes CDR1 MGHDK and CDR2 SYGVNS. There are 13 residues in the CDR3. The CDR3 spells CATARTGNQPQHF. The CDR3 nucleotides are TGTGCCACCGCCAGGACAGGCAATCAGCCCCAGCATTTT.

The chain employs TRBV4-3 and TRBJ2-2; D is undetermined. The germline V gene encodes CDR1 LGHNA and CDR2 YSLEER. The germline V and J ends were trimmed by 4 bases and 2 bases, with 8 bases remaining between them. This CDR3 is built from 14 residues. CDR3 protein: CASSPPFNTGELFF. In nucleotides, the CDR3 is TGCGCCAGCAGCCCGCCCTTTAACACCGGGGAGCTGTTTTTT.

As regards this clone: Sequence at one end of the junction differs from germline and may be a read error. The rearrangement joins TRBV29-1 to TRBJ1-5; D is undetermined. Germline assignment: CDR1 SQVTM and CDR2 ANQGSEA. This CDR3 is built from 13 residues. The CDR3 region has the DNA TGCAGCGTTAAAGACGTGGGCAATCAGCCCCAGCATTTT. This translates into CSVKDVGNQPQHF.

This clone was recorded a few times. The chain carries TRBV11-2 and TRBJ1-3; no clear D gene. The germline CDR1 and CDR2 sequences are SGHAT and FQNNGV. Trimming left V 2 bases short and J 13 bases short, with 12 bases between. The CDR3 spans 12 residues. As DNA, the CDR3 is TGTGCCAGCAGCTTACAGGAGGACGTAATATATTTT. It yields the protein CASSLQEDVIYF. The whole variable domain, filled in from reference TRBV11-2 and TRBJ1-3, reads EAGVAQSPRYKIIEKRQSVAFWCNPISGHATLYWYQQILGQGPKLLIQFQNNGVVDDSQLPKDRFSAERLKGVDSTLKIQPAKLEDSAVYLCASSLQEDVIYFGEGSWLTVV.

V gene TRBV7-8 combines with J gene TRBJ1-2, with 9 bases that match TRBD1. Trimming at V came to 5 bases and at J to 7 bases, leaving 5 bases not matched to a gene. CDR1 is SGHVS, CDR2 FQNEAQ, per germline. The CDR3 spans 13 residues. CDR3 nucleotide sequence: TGTGCCAGCAGCCCAGACAGGGGGATTGGCTACACCTTC. Amino acids: CASSPDRGIGYTF.

This chain connects TRBV4-2 to TRBJ2-3; 7 bases match TRBD2. Germline values: CDR1 LGHNA, CDR2 YNFKEQ. J was trimmed by 0 bases and V by 0 bases; bases with no gene match: 6. This CDR3 has 17 residues. CDR3 residues: CASSQDQAGASTDTQYF. Written as DNA, the CDR3 is TGTGCCAGCAGCCAAGATCAGGCGGGAGCGAGCACAGATACGCAGTATTTT.

With regard to this clone: The same CDR3 can be traced to other DNA sequences in this sample. This chain connects TRBV7-2 to TRBJ1-2, with D maybe TRBD1 (6 bases). V was trimmed by 1 base and J by 8 bases, leaving 11 bases between them. Per the germline V gene, CDR1 is SGHTA and CDR2 is FQGNSA. The CDR3 runs to 13 residues. In nucleotides, the CDR3 is TGTGCCAGCAGCTTAGACAGGGTGGGAGGCTACACCTTC. It specifies CASSLDRVGGYTF.

This chain joins TRBV27 and TRBJ1-3, with unresolved D. CDR1 is MNHEY and CDR2 is SMNVEV in the germline V gene (reference sequence). Trimming removed 5 bases at V and 0 bases at J, with 5 bases between. This CDR3 has 13 amino acids. The CDR3 nucleotides are TGTGCCAGCAGTGAGTCCTCTGGAAACACCATATATTTT. Protein sequence: CASSESSGNTIYF.

The V call is TRBV29-1, the J call TRBJ2-7; D is uncertain. Looked up from germline, CDR1 is SQVTM and CDR2 is ANQGSEA. The CDR3 covers 13 residues. The V and J ends lost 3 bases and 0 bases respectively, with 9 bases between them. The chain's CDR3 is CSVEVGSSYEQYF. In DNA, the CDR3 is TGCAGCGTTGAGGTGGGGTCCTCCTACGAGCAGTACTTC.

In this sample, this clone turned up once. This is likely an artifact of a read error, given a far larger clone one base away. The chain employs TRBV11-3 and TRBJ2-5; no clear D gene. The CDR3 sequence is 11 residues long. V was pared by 5 bases and J by 2 bases, with 3 bases between. Germline V CDR1 and CDR2: SGHNT, YENEEA. As DNA, the CDR3 is TGTGCCAGCAGCGAACAAGAGACCCAGTACTTC. Its protein is CASSEQETQYF.

The J gene is TRBJ1-1, the V gene TRBV5-1, with D possibly matching TRBD1 (5 bases). Germline values: CDR1 SGHRS, CDR2 YFSETQ. The V end was cut by 4 bases, the J end by 0 bases, with 7 bases between. The CDR3 spans 13 residues. The CDR3 loop is CASSPGLNTEAFF. In DNA form, the CDR3 reads TGCGCCAGCAGCCCGGGACTGAACACTGAAGCTTTCTTT.

V usage is TRBV4-1 and J usage is TRBJ1-2, with 7 bases that match TRBD1. This CDR3 has 14 amino acids. The germline V gene encodes CDR1 MGHRA and CDR2 YSYEKL. V lost 4 bases and J lost 7; bases outside the gene matches: 9. DNA for the CDR3: TGCGCCAGCAGCCGGTCGACAGGGAACGTTGGCTACACCTTC. This gives the protein CASSRSTGNVGYTF.

This chain links TRBV15 with TRBJ1-2; D unresolved. This CDR3 has 14 residues. The V gene's germline CDR1 is LNHNV and CDR2 YYDKDF (reference sequence). The V end was cut by 0 bases, the J end by 4 bases, with 9 bases between. The CDR3 loop is CATSRDPAAYGYTF. The CDR3 region has the DNA TGTGCCACCAGCAGAGATCCCGCGGCCTATGGCTACACCTTC.

About this clone itself: The sample contains more than one DNA sequence encoding this CDR3. The rearrangement links TRBV5-1 to TRBJ1-3, with no clear D. The V end was cut by 0 bases, the J end by 0 bases, with 7 bases between. CDR1 and CDR2 from the germline V gene are SGHRS and YFSETQ. CDR3 size: 15 residues. The CDR3 DNA is TGCGCCAGCAGCTTGGTTCCAGGCTCTGGAAACACCATATATTTT. Translated, it gives CASSLVPGSGNTIYF. Full variable domain (outside the CDR3, taken from reference TRBV5-1 and TRBJ1-3): KAGVTQTPRYLIKTRGQQVTLSCSPISGHRSVSWYQQTPGQGLQFLFEYFSETQRNKGNFPGRFSGRQFSNSRSEMNVSTLELGDSALYLCASSLVPGSGNTIYFGEGSWLTVV.

The CDR3 spells CASSLVRGEQYF. DNA of the CDR3: TGTGCCAGCAGCTTAGTACGTGGGGAGCAGTACTTC. J is TRBJ2-7 and V is TRBV7-9; D uncertain. CDR1 and CDR2 (germline): SEHNR, FQNEAQ (reference sequence). Trimming stripped 1 base from V and 7 bases from J, with 8 bases between. This CDR3 has 12 amino acids.

The chain recombines TRBV5-1 with TRBJ2-7; a possible D gene is TRBD2 (6 bases). Germline V gene lookup returns CDR1 SGHRS and CDR2 YFSETQ. V lost 0 bases and J lost 2, with 9 bases in between. CDR3 size: 14 residues. CDR3 loop: CASSLGPSAYEQYF. The CDR3 DNA reads as TGCGCCAGCAGCTTGGGCCCTAGCGCCTACGAGCAGTACTTC.

This clone was counted once. CDR3 amino acids: CASSLWGQGSNQPQHF. CDR3 in DNA: TGTGCCAGCAGTTTATGGGGGCAGGGCAGCAATCAGCCCCAGCATTTT. The V call is TRBV28, the J call TRBJ1-5, with TRBD1 as a possible D gene (5 bases). V lost 0 bases and J lost 1, with 10 bases in between. The CDR3 length is 16 residues. The V gene's germline CDR1 is MDHEN and CDR2 SYDVKM.

This chain links TRBV5-1 with TRBJ1-4, with TRBD1 identical over 9 bases. The CDR3 has 17 amino acids. J gave up 3 bases and V 2 bases, and 8 bases lay outside the gene matches. From germline, CDR1 is SGHRS and CDR2 YFSETQ. Here the CDR3 reads CASSLPGQGVANEKLFF. CDR3 sequence (DNA): TGCGCCAGCAGCTTACCGGGACAGGGTGTCGCTAATGAAAAACTGTTTTTT.

The CDR3, as DNA: TGTGCCAGCAGCCCAGAATACGGACAGGGGGAGGGCTACAATGAGCAGTTCTTC. It translates to CASSPEYGQGEGYNEQFF. The chain recombines TRBV7-9 with TRBJ2-1; 10 bases are shared with TRBD1. Trimming cost V 5 bases and J 3 bases; bases outside gene matches: 13. The CDR3 length is 18 residues. Germline V gives CDR1 SEHNR, CDR2 FQNEAQ (reference sequence).